This paragraph reports one TCR beta chain. Produced via immunoSEQ multiplex PCR; TCRdb's table is partial and in-frame only. Of some 310,000 clones in the sample, roughly 89% were seen once. The data are from a study of blood T cell repertoires in COVID-19. Across the whole study: The samples span acute and convalescent COVID-19 from the United States, Italy and Spain. PBMCs, B-cell-depleted T cells, or T cells were the source of the cDNA or gDNA that made up the material.

Enrolled through a virtual design, the participants were between about 18 and 89 years of age and came from some 26 US areas. Cohort 3 donors were reported recovered after two negative PCRs, clearance, or symptom resolution. The sequence was obtained from a woman in her 30s who had recovered from COVID-19. The sequenced sample consisted of PBMCs or T cells enriched from blood (not recorded which).

The chain's CDR3 is CASSAGLRLTDTQYF. The CDR3 nucleotides read TGTGCCAGCAGTGCTGGCCTTCGTTTAACAGATACGCAGTATTTT. The genes are TRBV27 and TRBJ2-3; no definite D call. With 5 bases removed from V and 3 bases from J, the gap between germline ends came to 15 bases. The CDR3 length is 15 residues. Per the germline V gene, CDR1 is MNHEY and CDR2 is SMNVEV (reference sequence).